This T cell receptor beta chain was sequenced during a study of T cells in Graves' hyperthyroidism and ophthalmopathy. RNA transcripts provided the source from which TCR beta CDR3 regions were amplified. Researchers ran a first-round RT-PCR on the TCR CDR3 using the HTBI primer set. From the multiplex PCR reads, TCRdb called clonotypes with MiXCR, one entry per CDR3 protein. The sample consists of 410,000 or so distinct CDR3 sequences, around 15% of them appearing once. In germline, CDR1 is SGHTA, CDR2 FQGNSA. Trimming stripped 5 bases from V and 1 base from J, with 15 bases between. CDR3 length: 16 residues. This clonotype was observed at least ten times. Its antigen is undetermined. Thyroid ultrasound, orbital computed tomography, clinical symptoms, and serum thyroxine and TRAb underpinned diagnoses. A roughly 9.3 ml volume of fresh peripheral blood provided the PBMCs. The study's findings and limits: A model built on 13 V-J features separated ophthalmopathy from stable hyperthyroidism. Most thyroid clonotypes with frequency above 0.001 were detected in blood.

Sequencing was done on a sample of blood. The chain couples TRBV7-2 to TRBJ1-3, with D perhaps matching TRBD1 (5 bases). This sequence originates from a man aged 18 to 29 with Graves' ophthalmopathy. The CDR3 sequence: CASSPQGAVSGNTIYF. CDR3 coding DNA: TGTGCCAGCAGCCCTCAAGGGGCAGTATCTGGAAACACCATATATTTT.